These T cell receptor beta chains were read from a single sample in a study of graft-versus-host responses after intestinal transplantation. Sequenced by immunoSEQ multiplex PCR; TCRdb stores in-frame clones only, minus some. Of about 120,000 clones in the sample, around nine tenths were seen once. Their antigen targets remain unknown. The material was unstimulated CD4+ T cells sorted from spleen or lymph node cells, obtained before intestinal transplant. The receptors shown here come from a human donor who received an intestinal transplant. The CDR3 runs from the conserved cysteine through the conserved F or W. D genes are given only for firm matches. The size entry is marked missing in some rows and otherwise reads once, few, many or a size class.

>TRBV21-1|few|-|TRBJ1-5
TGTGCCAGCAGCAAAAGTACTTGGGGACAAGGGGGTTGTCAGCCCCAGCATTTT
CASSKSTWGQGGCQPQHF
>TRBV7-2|-|-|TRBJ2-7
TGTGCCAGCAGTTTAGGACTATCCACTTCCTACGAGCAGTACTTC
CASSLGLSTSYEQYF
>TRBV14|-|TRBD2|TRBJ2-3
TGTGCCAGCAGCCCGGGACTAGTAGTCGGAACGCAGTATTTT
CASSPGLVVGTQYF
>TRBV27|-|-|TRBJ2-7
TGTGCCAGCAGTTTCTCTCAGGGTTCCAGCTCCTACGAGCAGTACTTC
CASSFSQGSSSYEQYF
>TRBV7-2|-|-|TRBJ1-6
TGTGCCAGCAGCTTAGTTCTGGCAAATTCACCCCTCCACTTT
CASSLVLANSPLHF
>TRBV27|-|-|TRBJ2-5
TGTGCCAGCAGGGATAGGGGGGAGACCCAGTACTTC
CASRDRGETQYF
>TRBV7-2|-|-|TRBJ2-7
TGTGCCAGCAGCTTAAGAGTGGCTAGCAGCTACGAGCAGTACTTC
CASSLRVASSYEQYF
>TRBV30|once|-|TRBJ1-2
TGTGCCTGGAAAGGAGGGGGGGCCTCCTTGGGCTACACCTTC
CAWKGGGASLGYTF
>TRBV4-3|-|TRBD2|TRBJ2-7
TGCGCCAGCAGCCAAGACTCTAGCGGGAGTTACGAGCAGTACTTC
CASSQDSSGSYEQYF
>TRBV4-1|-|TRBD2|TRBJ2-7
TGCGCCAGCAGCCGAGTCCCACTAGCGTCCGACTCCTACGAGCAGTACTTC
CASSRVPLASDSYEQYF
>TRBV18|-|TRBD1|TRBJ1-2
TGTGCCAGCTCACCCCCGGACAGGGGATATGATGGCTACACCTTC
CASSPPDRGYDGYTF
>TRBV5-8|-|-|TRBJ2-4
TGTGCCAGCAGCTTGTCCTTTGGCGGAGACATTCAGTACTTC
CASSLSFGGDIQYF
>TRBV15|-|-|TRBJ1-3
TGTGCCACCAGCAGAGATCCAGGTCGAAACACCATATATTTT
CATSRDPGRNTIYF
>TRBV6-5|-|TRBD1|TRBJ1-1
TGTGCCAGCAGTATTATACAGGGGGCCACTGAAGCTTTCTTT
CASSIIQGATEAFF
>TRBV7-9|-|TRBD2|TRBJ2-5
TGTGCCAGCAGCTTTAGCGGGGGGGGACGAGAGACCCAGTACTTC
CASSFSGGGRETQYF
>TRBV5-4|once|TRBD1|TRBJ2-3
TGTGCCAGCAGCTTTGAGGGGGCCGGAGATACGCAGTATTTT
CASSFEGAGDTQYF
>TRBV21-1|once|-|TRBJ2-7
TGTGCCAGCGCCCCGGTAGCGGCGTCCTACGAGCAGTACTTC
CASAPVAASYEQYF